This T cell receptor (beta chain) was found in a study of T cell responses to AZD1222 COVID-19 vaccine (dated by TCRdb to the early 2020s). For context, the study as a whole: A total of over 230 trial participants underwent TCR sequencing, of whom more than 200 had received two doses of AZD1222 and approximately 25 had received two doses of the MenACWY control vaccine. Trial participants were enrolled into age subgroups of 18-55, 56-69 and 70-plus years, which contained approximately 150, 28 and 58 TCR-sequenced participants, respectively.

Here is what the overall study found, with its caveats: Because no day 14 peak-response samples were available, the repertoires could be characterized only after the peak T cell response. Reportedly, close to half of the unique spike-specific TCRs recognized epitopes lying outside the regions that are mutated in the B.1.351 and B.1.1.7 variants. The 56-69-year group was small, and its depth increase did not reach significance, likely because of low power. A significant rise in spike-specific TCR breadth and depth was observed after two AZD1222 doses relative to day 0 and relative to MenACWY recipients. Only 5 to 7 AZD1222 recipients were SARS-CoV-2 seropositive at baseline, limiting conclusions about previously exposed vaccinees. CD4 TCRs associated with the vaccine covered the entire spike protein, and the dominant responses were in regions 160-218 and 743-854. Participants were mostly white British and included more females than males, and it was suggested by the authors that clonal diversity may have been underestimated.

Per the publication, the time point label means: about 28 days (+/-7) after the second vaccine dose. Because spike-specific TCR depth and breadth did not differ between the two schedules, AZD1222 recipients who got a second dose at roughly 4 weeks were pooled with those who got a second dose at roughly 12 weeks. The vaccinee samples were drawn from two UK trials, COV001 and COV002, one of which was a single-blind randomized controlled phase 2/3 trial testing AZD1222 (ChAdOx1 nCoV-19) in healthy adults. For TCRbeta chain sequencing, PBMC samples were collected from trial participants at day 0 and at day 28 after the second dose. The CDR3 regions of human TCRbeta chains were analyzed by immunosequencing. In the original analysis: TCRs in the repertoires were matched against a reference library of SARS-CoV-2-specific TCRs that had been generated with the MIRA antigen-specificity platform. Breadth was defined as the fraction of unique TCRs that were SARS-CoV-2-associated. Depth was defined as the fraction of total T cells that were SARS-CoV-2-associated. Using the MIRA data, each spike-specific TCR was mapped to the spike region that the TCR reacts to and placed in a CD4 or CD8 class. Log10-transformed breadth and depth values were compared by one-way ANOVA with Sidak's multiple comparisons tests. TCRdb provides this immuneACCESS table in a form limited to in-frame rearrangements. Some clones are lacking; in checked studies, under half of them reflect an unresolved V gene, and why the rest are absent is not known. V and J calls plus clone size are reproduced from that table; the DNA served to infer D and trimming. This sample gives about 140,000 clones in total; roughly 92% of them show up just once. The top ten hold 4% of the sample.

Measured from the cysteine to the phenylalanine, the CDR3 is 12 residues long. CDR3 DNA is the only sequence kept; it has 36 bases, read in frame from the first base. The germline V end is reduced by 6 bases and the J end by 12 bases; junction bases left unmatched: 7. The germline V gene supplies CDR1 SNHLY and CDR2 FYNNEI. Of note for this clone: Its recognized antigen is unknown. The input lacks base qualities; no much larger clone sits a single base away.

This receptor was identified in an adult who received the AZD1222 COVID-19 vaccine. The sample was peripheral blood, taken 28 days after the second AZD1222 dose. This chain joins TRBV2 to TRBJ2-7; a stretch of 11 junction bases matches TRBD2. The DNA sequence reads TGTGCCAGCAGCTTAACTAGCGGGGGTTGGTACTTC. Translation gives CASSLTSGGWYF.